This T cell receptor beta chain was recovered during a study of shared clonotypes between healthy human individuals. Notes on this clone: This same CDR3 is encoded by further DNA sequences in the sample.

The CDR3 length is 14 residues. The V and J ends lost 1 base and 8 bases respectively, with 11 bases between them. Germline CDR1 is LNHNV and CDR2 is YYDKDF (reference sequence). The method was immunoSEQ multiplex PCR; TCRdb's version includes in-frame clones alone and lacks a portion of them. The sample gives about 2.4 million clones, approximately 90% of which show up once; more than 0.12% is in the top ten. The TCR originated in a man aged 18 to 29 in good health. The source material was naive CD4+ T cells sorted from blood. The subset is: CD45RA+ positively selected. The chain couples TRBV15 to TRBJ1-4, with a possible D match to TRBD1 (5 bases). The CDR3 loop reads CATSRGGFGEKLFF. CDR3 nucleotide sequence: TGTGCCACCAGCAGAGGGGGGTTCGGGGAAAAACTGTTTTTT. Combining the CDR3 with reference TRBV15 and TRBJ1-4 gives the whole variable domain DAMVIQNPRYQVTQFGKPVTLSCSQTLNHNVMYWYQQKSSQAPKLLFHYYDKDFNNEADTPDNFQSRRPNTSFCFLDIRSPGLGDTAMYLCATSRGGFGEKLFFGSGTQLSVL.